Following are 31 T cell receptor beta chains from one sample sequenced in a study of T cell repertoires in cytomegalovirus infection (dated by TCRdb to between 2018 and 2020). Their cognate antigens are unknown. The run used an Illumina HiSeq 1500. TCRdb reworked the public reads: Q25 trimming with fastp, MiXCR clone assembly, productive beta chains retained. Each entry merges the rows of one CDR3 protein and shows their most common DNA and genes. In this sample the table shows 650,000 to 900,000 distinct CDR3 sequences, 25% to 30% of which occur a single time. Together, the top ten hold roughly 13% of the sample. Explained via the paper, the treatment or condition label denotes: in vitro stimulation with specific CMV peptide epitopes to enrich CMV-specific T cells. This specimen was cultured CD8+ T cells from PBMCs, taken from culture after CMV antigen stimulation. Receptors were obtained from a human donor in good health (CMV status not recorded). Some clones in this sample may be carry-over from other donors' samples.

This chain uses TRBV15 with TRBJ1-6, with 10 bases matching TRBD1. This CDR3 has 16 residues. V dropped 3 bases and J dropped 8; count of bases not matched to a gene: 7. Germline V gene data show CDR1 as LNHNV and CDR2 as YYDKDF (reference sequence). Here the CDR3 reads CATSSRGQGKDSPLHF. CDR3 in DNA: TGTGCCACCAGCAGCAGGGGACAGGGGAAGGATTCACCCCTCCACTTT.

The table lists this clonotype with many counts. V is TRBV7-2 and J is TRBJ1-5; 7 bases match TRBD1. Germline loops: CDR1 SGHTA, CDR2 FQGNSA. The trim removed 6 bases at V and 0 bases at J, leaving 5 bases unmatched. This CDR3 is built from 15 residues. The CDR3 coding sequence is TGTGCCAGCAGTTGGGGACAGAATAGCAATCAGCCCCAGCATTTT. It encodes CASSWGQNSNQPQHF.

In its sample, this clonotype was seen a few times. The CDR3 sequence: CASSLRKGGDTEAFF. CDR3 nucleotides: TGTGCCAGCAGCTTACGGAAAGGCGGGGACACTGAAGCTTTCTTT. The chain combines TRBV11-2 with TRBJ1-1, with no clear D. The germline gives CDR1 SGHAT, CDR2 FQNNGV. CDR3 length: 15 residues. Trimming removed 2 bases at V and 3 bases at J, with 13 bases between.

The sample holds many counts of this clonotype. This chain connects TRBV7-9 to TRBJ1-4; no reliable D call. The CDR3 totals 15 residues. Germline V gene sequence: CDR1 SEHNR, CDR2 FQNEAQ (reference sequence). V was clipped by 5 bases and J by 0 bases, with 10 bases between them. This chain's CDR3 is CASSPPAATNEKLFF. In DNA form, the CDR3 reads TGTGCCAGCAGCCCCCCGGCCGCAACTAATGAAAAACTGTTTTTT.

The V call is TRBV28, the J call TRBJ1-2; 8 bases fit TRBD1. The germline V gene encodes CDR1 MDHEN and CDR2 SYDVKM. The CDR3 runs to 15 residues. With 6 bases clipped from V and 8 bases from J, the junction kept 14 bases outside the gene matches. CDR3 residues: CASSSRDRTLEGYTF. The CDR3 DNA follows: TGTGCCAGCAGCTCTAGGGACAGGACCTTGGAGGGCTACACCTTC.

This chain connects TRBV27 to TRBJ2-3, with 15 bases aligning to TRBD2. The CDR3 has 19 amino acids. Germline V gives CDR1 MNHEY, CDR2 SMNVEV (reference sequence). Losses at the gene ends were 3 bases for V and 4 bases for J; bases not matched to a gene: 11. The CDR3 sequence is CASSFPGLAGGYTPDTQYF. The CDR3 coding sequence is TGTGCCAGCAGTTTTCCGGGACTAGCGGGGGGATACACCCCAGATACGCAGTATTTT.

V is TRBV7-9 and J is TRBJ2-3; D might be TRBD2 (5 bases). The CDR3 is made up of 14 amino acids. The ends were cut back, 4 bases at V and 3 bases at J, with 11 bases in the middle. Per the germline V gene, CDR1 is SEHNR and CDR2 is FQNEAQ (reference sequence). Here the CDR3 DNA reads TGTGCCAGCAGCTCCACTAGGGCTACAGATACGCAGTATTTT. It is translated as CASSSTRATDTQYF.

A few counts support this clonotype. J is TRBJ2-2 and V is TRBV7-9; the D is unclear. In germline, CDR1 is SEHNR, CDR2 FQNEAQ (reference sequence). CDR3 length: 14 amino acids. V was cut by 0 bases and J by 9 bases, with 11 bases left in between. The DNA of the CDR3 is TGTGCCAGCAGCTTAGCAGGGCCTCCCCGGGAGCTGTTTTTT. Translating it yields CASSLAGPPRELFF.

This chain joins TRBV5-4 and TRBJ1-2; perhaps TRBD1 as D (5 bases). Germline V CDR1 and CDR2: SGHNT, YYREEE (reference sequence). This CDR3 has 14 residues. V lost 4 bases and J lost 2, with 12 bases in between. As DNA, the CDR3 is TGTGCCAGCAGCCCCTTGGGGGAGAACTATGGCTACACCTTC. Residues: CASSPLGENYGYTF. The full variable domain, with the rest looked up from reference TRBV5-4 and TRBJ1-2, is ETGVTQSPTHLIKTRGQQVTLRCSSQSGHNTVSWYQQALGQGPQFIFQYYREEENGRGNFPPRFSGLQFPNYSSELNVNALELDDSALYLCASSPLGENYGYTFGSGTRLTVV.

This clonotype was counted many times. The rearrangement links TRBV27 to TRBJ1-5, with D perhaps matching TRBD1 (6 bases). Trimming left V 6 bases short and J 4 bases short, with 10 bases between. Looked up from germline, CDR1 is MNHEY and CDR2 is SMNVEV (reference sequence). The CDR3 length is 13 residues. The CDR3 DNA reads TGTGCCAGCAGCCTAAGGGGGAATCAGCCCCAGCATTTT. Amino acids: CASSLRGNQPQHF.

This chain connects TRBV12-3 or TRBV12-4 to TRBJ2-2; 8 bases are shared with TRBD2. Unmatched junction bases numbered 7, after V lost 4 bases and J lost 3 bases. This CDR3 comprises 16 residues. The CDR3 DNA reads as TGTGCCAGCAGTTGGGGGGTCGGGGGGGACACCGGGGAGCTGTTTTTT. Translating gives CASSWGVGGDTGELFF.

This clonotype has at least ten counts. J is TRBJ1-1 and V is TRBV20-1; 8 nucleotides line up with TRBD1. Looked up from germline, CDR1 is DFQATT and CDR2 is SNEGSKA (reference sequence). This CDR3 comprises 13 residues. J lost 5 bases, V lost 0 bases, and 2 bases had no gene match. CDR3 bases: TGCAGTGCTAGAGATGACAGGGGTACTGAAGCTTTCTTT. Translated: CSARDDRGTEAFF.

The table lists this clonotype with many counts. The CDR3 region is CASSLLDSRKETQYF. CDR3 in DNA: TGTGCCAGCAGCTTATTGGACAGCCGAAAAGAGACCCAGTACTTC. The chain uses TRBV7-6 and TRBJ2-5; possibly TRBD1 for D (6 bases). The V end lost 2 bases, the J end lost 3 bases, and 13 bases lay between the germline ends. This CDR3 is 15 amino acids long. Per the germline V gene, CDR1 is SGHVS and CDR2 is FNYEAQ.

The rearrangement links TRBV29-1 to TRBJ1-1; no clear D. V lost 3 bases, J lost 1 base, and 6 bases lay in between. This CDR3 has 12 amino acids. CDR1 is SQVTM and CDR2 is ANQGSEA in the germline V gene. CDR3: CSVESSNTEAFF. The CDR3, as DNA: TGCAGCGTTGAGTCTTCGAACACTGAAGCTTTCTTT.

This clonotype has a count of ten or more. The J gene is TRBJ2-5, the V gene TRBV12-3 or TRBV12-4; 7 bases map to TRBD1. V gave up 3 bases and J gave up 6 bases; unmatched junction bases: 13. The CDR3 extends over 16 amino acids. CDR3 coding DNA: TGTGCCAGCAGTTTTGGGGGCGACAGGGAGTTCAAGACCCAGTACTTC. This sequence encodes CASSFGGDREFKTQYF.

This chain links TRBV27 with TRBJ1-1, with D perhaps matching TRBD1 (5 bases). Germline CDR1 and CDR2: MNHEY and SMNVEV (reference sequence). V lost 8 bases and J lost 0, with 13 bases in between. This CDR3 region has 14 residues. The CDR3 DNA reads as TGTGCCAGCGGGGGTCCACAATTGAACACTGAAGCTTTCTTT. Protein product: CASGGPQLNTEAFF.

J is TRBJ1-1 and V is TRBV19; 7 bases line up with TRBD1. Germline-derived CDR1 and CDR2 are LNHDA and SQIVND (reference sequence). CDR3 length: 14 residues. The ends lost 6 bases at V and 7 bases at J; junction bases unmatched: 11. CDR3 sequence (DNA): TGTGCCAGTAGCTTTCCGGGACAGACGTATGAAGCTTTCTTT. Translation: CASSFPGQTYEAFF.

There are many counts of this clonotype. The rearrangement links TRBV12-3 or TRBV12-4 to TRBJ2-1, with 13 bases identical to TRBD2. After removal of 3 bases from V and 0 bases from J, the junction contained 14 bases not matched to a gene. The CDR3 runs 21 residues. CDR3 sequence (DNA): TGTGCCAGCAGTTTTGAAGTCCCGACTAGCGGGGGGCCTCGCTCCTACAATGAGCAGTTCTTC. Amino acids: CASSFEVPTSGGPRSYNEQFF.

The genes are TRBV19 and TRBJ1-1; D may be TRBD1 (5 bases). The germline gives CDR1 LNHDA, CDR2 SQIVND (reference sequence). V was clipped by 8 bases and J by 6 bases, with 16 bases between them. CDR3 length equals 13 residues. The CDR3 sequence is CASGADIRAEAFF. The CDR3 bases are TGTGCCAGTGGGGCAGACATCAGGGCTGAAGCTTTCTTT.

The gene calls are TRBV4-1 and TRBJ1-3; TRBD1 matches at 8 bases. The CDR3 runs to 15 residues. V was pared by 0 bases and J by 4 bases, with 2 bases of the junction left unmatched. Germline assignment: CDR1 MGHRA and CDR2 YSYEKL. CDR3 sequence: CASSQDRGRGNTIYF. In DNA form, the CDR3 reads TGCGCCAGCAGCCAAGACAGGGGGCGAGGAAACACCATATATTTT.

V gene TRBV6-5 combines with J gene TRBJ1-2, with D uncertain. V was trimmed by 0 bases and J by 7 bases, leaving 6 bases between them. This CDR3 region has 12 residues. Germline V gene sequence: CDR1 MNHEY, CDR2 SVGAGI. The CDR3, as DNA: TGTGCCAGCAGTTACTCCAGGACTGGCTACACCTTC. It is translated as CASSYSRTGYTF.

The rearrangement uses TRBV19 and TRBJ2-7; weak D call: TRBD1 (5 bases). Trimming removed 5 bases from V and 5 bases from J, with 13 bases in between. Germline lookup yields CDR1 LNHDA and CDR2 SQIVND (reference sequence). This CDR3 is built from 13 residues. CDR3 amino acids: CASSLGPWNEQYV. The CDR3 region has the DNA TGTGCCAGTAGTCTGGGGCCGTGGAACGAGCAGTACGTC.

This rearrangement joins TRBV24-1 to TRBJ2-1, with D unclear. Germline values: CDR1 KGHDR, CDR2 SFDVKD. V gave up 9 bases and J gave up 5 bases, with 19 bases separating them. The CDR3 spans 15 residues. For the CDR3, the DNA is TGTGCCACCGGCACGCTGGCAGGAGTCAACAATGAGCAGTTCTTC. Residues: CATGTLAGVNNEQFF.

This clonotype was observed a few times. The gene calls are TRBV27 and TRBJ2-7; 12 nucleotides line up with TRBD2. CDR3 length: 15 amino acids. Germline lookup yields CDR1 MNHEY and CDR2 SMNVEV (reference sequence). With 6 bases clipped from V and 1 base from J, the junction kept 4 bases outside the gene matches. CDR3 sequence (DNA): TGTGCCAGCAGGGAGACTAGCGGGGGTTCCTACGAGCAGTACTTC. This gives the protein CASRETSGGSYEQYF.

V usage is TRBV24-1 and J usage is TRBJ1-5; D is uncertain. The CDR3 runs to 13 residues. V was pared by 4 bases and J by 0 bases, with 3 bases between. Germline CDR1 and CDR2: KGHDR and SFDVKD. The CDR3 DNA is TGTGCCACCAGTGAAAATAGCAATCAGCCCCAGCATTTT. This sequence encodes CATSENSNQPQHF.

The genes are TRBV19 and TRBJ2-1; D remains unclear. CDR1 is LNHDA, CDR2 SQIVND, per germline (reference sequence). CDR3 length equals 15 residues. Deletions cut 7 bases from V and 7 bases from J, with 20 bases between. CDR3 nucleotide sequence: TGTGCCAGTACCAGTCCGACCGCCCCAGGAAATGAGCAGTTCTTC. Its translation is CASTSPTAPGNEQFF.

The chain carries TRBV2 and TRBJ1-2, with D hard to call. Between the trimmed V and J ends, which lost 3 bases and 4 bases, there was a span of 3 bases. CDR1 and CDR2 (germline): SNHLY, FYNNEI. The CDR3 covers 11 residues. CDR3: CASSDLYGYTF. CDR3 DNA sequence: TGTGCCAGCAGTGACCTCTATGGCTACACCTTC.

V usage is TRBV27 and J usage is TRBJ2-7; TRBD2 matches at 9 bases. Germline V gene lookup returns CDR1 MNHEY and CDR2 SMNVEV (reference sequence). V gave up 3 bases and J gave up 3 bases; unmatched junction bases: 3. This CDR3 region has 14 residues. In nucleotides, the CDR3 is TGTGCCAGCAGTTTGCTAGCGGGGATCTACGAGCAGTACTTC. It codes for CASSLLAGIYEQYF.

The V and J genes are TRBV7-3 and TRBJ1-1; D is possibly TRBD1 (5 bases). V lost 5 bases and J lost 1, with 11 bases in between. The CDR3 loop spans 14 amino acids. From germline, CDR1 is SGHTA and CDR2 FQGTGA. DNA for the CDR3: TGTGCCAGCAGCCGAGTAAGGGGGAACACTGAAGCTTTCTTT. Translating it yields CASSRVRGNTEAFF.

The V and J genes are TRBV19 and TRBJ2-7; D uncertain. Germline values: CDR1 LNHDA, CDR2 SQIVND (reference sequence). V was trimmed by 1 base and J by 5 bases, leaving 12 bases between them. The CDR3 has 14 amino acids. CDR3: CASSIVGSTHEQYF. The CDR3 bases are TGTGCCAGTAGTATAGTCGGGTCAACCCACGAGCAGTACTTC.

The chain couples TRBV27 to TRBJ2-3, with 7 bases fitting TRBD1. After removal of 3 bases from V and 3 bases from J, the junction contained 12 bases not matched to a gene. This CDR3 comprises 17 residues. Germline loops: CDR1 MNHEY, CDR2 SMNVEV (reference sequence). CDR3 DNA sequence: TGTGCCAGCAGTTTTGCGAAGACAGGGAAGTTGACAGATACGCAGTATTTT. Its protein is CASSFAKTGKLTDTQYF.